These 30 T cell receptor beta chains were sequenced from one sample in a study of OX40 agonist ivuxolimab in advanced cancers. Library prep was done by the immunoSEQ multiplex PCR assay. TCRdb obtained this table from immuneACCESS and retained in-frame rearrangements with V and J assigned. These tables miss some clones; where compared with another copy, unresolved V genes account for less than half of the shortfall, and the remainder is unexplained. The sample yields nearly 45,000 clones; more than 80% were counted once. Around 4.2% of the sample is held by the ten biggest clonotypes. The sample consisted of CD4+ or CD8+ T cells sorted from blood, taken in a trial of the OX40 agonist ivuxolimab. These receptors came from an adult with an advanced solid tumor such as melanoma, head and neck, liver or kidney cancer.

The chain couples TRBV7-9 to TRBJ2-2; D remains unclear. Germline lookup yields CDR1 SEHNR and CDR2 FQNEAQ (reference sequence). The CDR3 is 11 amino acids. V was shortened by 5 bases and J by 6 bases, with 4 bases between the two germline ends. The CDR3 is CASSPPGELFF. Written as DNA, the CDR3 is TGTGCCAGCAGCCCCCCCGGGGAGCTGTTTTTT.

The chain has TRBV18 and TRBJ2-2, with 7 bases lining up with TRBD2. Trimming cost V 3 bases and J 4 bases; bases outside gene matches: 5. There are 15 residues in the CDR3. From germline, CDR1 is KGHSH and CDR2 LQKENI. The CDR3 DNA reads as TGTGCCAGCTCACCCCCTAGCGGCGGCACCGGGGAGCTGTTTTTT. Translating it yields CASSPPSGGTGELFF.

The chain uses TRBV18 and TRBJ2-7; no clear D. The CDR3 is made up of 13 amino acids. Trimming removed 1 base from V and 2 bases from J, with 6 bases in between. Germline-derived CDR1 and CDR2 are KGHSH and LQKENI. CDR3 DNA sequence: TGTGCCAGCTCACCACAGGAAACCTACGAGCAGTACTTC. Translating gives CASSPQETYEQYF.

The V call is TRBV5-4, the J call TRBJ2-2; 10 nucleotides line up with TRBD1. Trimming cost V 4 bases and J 5 bases; bases outside gene matches: 8. The CDR3 runs 16 residues. The germline V gene has CDR1 SGHNT and CDR2 YYREEE (reference sequence). This CDR3 is CASSEGQGFLTGELFF. CDR3 coding DNA: TGTGCCAGCAGCGAGGGACAGGGGTTCTTAACCGGGGAGCTGTTTTTT.

The chain is built from TRBV7-9 and TRBJ2-2; unclear D gene. Germline lookup yields CDR1 SEHNR and CDR2 FQNEAQ (reference sequence). This CDR3 spans 16 amino acids. Trimming cost V 2 bases and J 2 bases, with 12 bases left between them. The CDR3 here is CASSLRLILNTGELFF. CDR3 nucleotide sequence: TGTGCCAGCAGCTTAAGGCTTATACTAAACACCGGGGAGCTGTTTTTT.

CDR3 sequence (DNA): TGTGCCAGCTCACCAAGGGAAACAATTGCCTCCTATAATTCACCCCTCCACTTT. The encoded protein is CASSPRETIASYNSPLHF. V gene TRBV18 combines with J gene TRBJ1-6; D unclear. CDR1 KGHSH and CDR2 LQKENI come from the germline V gene. The CDR3 is 18 residues long. V dropped 2 bases and J dropped 0 bases, with 14 bases sitting between them. The variable domain in full, completed from reference TRBV18 and TRBJ1-6, reads NAGVMQNPRHLVRRRGQEARLRCSPMKGHSHVYWYRQLPEEGLKFMVYLQKENIIDESGMPKERFSAEFPKEGPSILRIQQVVRGDSAAYFCASSPRETIASYNSPLHFGNGTRLTVT.

The J gene is TRBJ1-5, the V gene TRBV7-9; a possible D gene is TRBD1 (6 bases). Trimming took 3 bases from V and 3 from J, leaving 9 bases between them. The CDR3 has 14 residues. Germline CDR1 and CDR2: SEHNR and FQNEAQ (reference sequence). As DNA, the CDR3 is TGTGCCAGCAGCTTGGACAGTCTCAATCAGCCCCAGCATTTT. Translated, it gives CASSLDSLNQPQHF.

V usage is TRBV7-3 and J usage is TRBJ2-2; the D gene is possibly TRBD1 (6 bases). The CDR3 is 15 residues long. Between the trimmed V and J ends, which lost 8 bases and 5 bases, there was a span of 18 bases. CDR1 and CDR2 from the germline V gene are SGHTA and FQGTGA. This chain's CDR3 is CASAQGNRLTGELFF. CDR3 DNA sequence: TGTGCCAGCGCGCAGGGGAACAGACTTACCGGGGAGCTGTTTTTT.

There are a few counts of this clone. The chain combines TRBV29-1 with TRBJ1-2; 7 bases match TRBD1. CDR1 is SQVTM, CDR2 ANQGSEA, per germline. The CDR3 spans 12 residues. J was trimmed by 3 bases and V by 7 bases; bases with no gene match: 5. The CDR3 is CSGGQAHYGYTF. CDR3 DNA sequence: TGCAGCGGTGGACAGGCCCACTATGGCTACACCTTC.

V usage is TRBV7-9 and J usage is TRBJ1-2; D is ambiguous. Looked up from germline, CDR1 is SEHNR and CDR2 is FQNEAQ (reference sequence). Between the trimmed V and J ends, which lost 3 bases and 7 bases, there was a span of 9 bases. CDR3 length equals 12 residues. The chain's CDR3 is CASSFENGGYTF. CDR3 nucleotide sequence: TGTGCCAGCAGCTTTGAGAACGGTGGCTACACCTTC.

The J gene is TRBJ2-1, the V gene TRBV19, with D perhaps TRBD2 (6 bases). Trimming stripped 6 bases from V and 7 bases from J, with 22 bases between. Looked up from germline, CDR1 is LNHDA and CDR2 is SQIVND (reference sequence). This CDR3 has 16 amino acids. The CDR3 coding sequence is TGTGCCAGTAGACCCCGCTTAACGGGAGCAGGGAATGAGCAGTTCTTC. It codes for CASRPRLTGAGNEQFF.

V usage is TRBV4-3 and J usage is TRBJ1-1; possible D gene TRBD1, 5 bases. V lost 1 base, J lost 4 bases, and 22 bases lay in between. The germline CDR1 and CDR2 sequences are LGHNA and YSLEER. This CDR3 is 18 amino acids long. The CDR3 reads CASSQADGREGRITEAFF. The CDR3 coding sequence is TGCGCCAGCAGCCAAGCGGATGGCAGGGAGGGACGAATCACTGAAGCTTTCTTT.

This clone appeared a single time. The chain joins TRBV5-1 to TRBJ1-2, with unresolved D. The CDR3 covers 14 residues. V was pared by 0 bases and J by 7 bases, with 13 bases between. Germline values: CDR1 SGHRS, CDR2 YFSETQ. The CDR3 DNA reads as TGCGCCAGCAGCTTGGACAGCATCCCCGGTGGCTACACCTTC. Its translation: CASSLDSIPGGYTF.

The chain is built from TRBV2 and TRBJ1-6; 7 bases agree with TRBD1. V lost 6 bases, J lost 7 bases, and 3 bases stayed unmatched. CDR1 and CDR2 (germline): SNHLY, FYNNEI. CDR3 length: 13 amino acids. CDR3 coding DNA: TGTGCCAGCAGGACAGGGTGGAATTCACCCCTCCACTTT. It is translated as CASRTGWNSPLHF.

J is TRBJ2-3 and V is TRBV7-2; D is unclear. Germline lookup yields CDR1 SGHTA and CDR2 FQGNSA. Trimming removed 5 bases at V and 4 bases at J, with 7 bases between. The CDR3 loop spans 12 amino acids. The CDR3 nucleotides are TGTGCCAGCAGCGAGGCGGCAGATACGCAGTATTTT. It is translated as CASSEAADTQYF.

This rearrangement joins TRBV14 to TRBJ1-1, with 7 bases aligning to TRBD1. CDR1 is SGHDN and CDR2 is FVKESK in the germline V gene. The CDR3 runs 14 residues. V lost 3 bases to trimming and J lost 6 bases; unmatched junction nucleotides: 7. CDR3 in amino acids: CASSHLDRDSEAFF. CDR3 DNA sequence: TGTGCCAGCAGCCACCTCGACAGGGACTCTGAAGCTTTCTTT.

The V gene is TRBV20-1, the J gene TRBJ2-3, with no clear D. V lost 3 bases and J lost 2, with 3 bases in between. Germline CDR1 is DFQATT and CDR2 is SNEGSKA (reference sequence). The CDR3 is made up of 11 amino acids. The chain's CDR3 is CSARVTDTQYF. The CDR3 DNA is TGCAGTGCTAGGGTCACAGATACGCAGTATTTT.

CDR3 amino acids: CASSTTGTVPSPLHF. DNA of the CDR3: TGTGCCAGCAGCACTACCGGGACAGTACCATCACCCCTCCACTTT. The V gene is TRBV13, the J gene TRBJ1-6, with 7 bases fitting TRBD1. CDR3 length equals 15 residues. Germline CDR1 reads PRHDT; CDR2 reads FYEKMQ (reference sequence). V lost 5 bases and J lost 10; bases outside the gene matches: 11. Filled out from reference TRBV13 and TRBJ1-6, the complete variable domain reads AAGVIQSPRHLIKEKRETATLKCYPIPRHDTVYWYQQGPGQDPQFLISFYEKMQSDKGSIPDRFSAQQFSDYHSELNMSSLELGDSALYFCASSTTGTVPSPLHFGNGTRLTVT.

The chain carries TRBV7-9 and TRBJ2-3; D tentatively reads TRBD1 or TRBD2 (6 bases each). Per germline, CDR1 SEHNR and CDR2 FQNEAQ (reference sequence). V gave up 8 bases and J gave up 5 bases, with 17 bases separating them. CDR3 length equals 14 residues. CDR3 amino acids: CASAYREVEDTQYF. DNA for the CDR3: TGTGCCAGCGCGTACAGGGAGGTGGAAGATACGCAGTATTTT.

The rearrangement links TRBV7-2 to TRBJ2-7, with D unclear. This CDR3 has 13 amino acids. CDR1 and CDR2 (germline): SGHTA, FQGNSA. Trimming removed 2 bases at V and 6 bases at J, with 11 bases between. The DNA for the CDR3 is TGTGCCAGCAGCTTAAAAGGTGGTTCCGAGCAGTACTTC. It is translated as CASSLKGGSEQYF.

The chain is built from TRBV5-8 and TRBJ2-6; D is unresolved. Germline CDR1 SGHTS, CDR2 YDEGEE. V lost 2 bases to trimming and J lost 1 base, with 10 bases between them. This CDR3 is 16 amino acids long. The CDR3 DNA sequence: TGTGCCAGCAGCTTCCCTGGGTCTTCTGGGGCCAACGTCCTGACTTTC. It translates to CASSFPGSSGANVLTF.

The chain has TRBV30 and TRBJ2-7; D is uncertain. The CDR3 extends over 13 amino acids. Trimming removed 0 bases from V and 5 bases from J, with 11 bases in between. In germline, CDR1 is GTSNPN, CDR2 SVGIG (reference sequence). This CDR3 reads CAWSVQEGDEQYF. As DNA, the CDR3 is TGTGCCTGGAGTGTTCAGGAAGGCGACGAGCAGTACTTC.

The CDR3 here is CASSPQGGSGNTIYF. CDR3 coding DNA: TGTGCCAGCTCACCCCAGGGAGGGTCTGGAAACACCATATATTTT. The rearrangement uses TRBV18 and TRBJ1-3, with a possible D match to TRBD1 (5 bases). The V end was cut by 3 bases, the J end by 1 base, with 10 bases between. The CDR3 runs 15 residues. CDR1 KGHSH and CDR2 LQKENI come from the germline V gene.

J is TRBJ2-5 and V is TRBV6-5; D is undetermined. The CDR3 has 13 residues. With 5 bases removed from V and 4 bases from J, the gap between germline ends came to 11 bases. Germline CDR1 and CDR2: MNHEY and SVGAGI. The DNA for the CDR3 is TGTGCCAGCAGTCCCCGTCGCCCAGAGACCCAGTACTTC. This encodes CASSPRRPETQYF.

V usage is TRBV18 and J usage is TRBJ2-3; no clear D gene. This CDR3 has 11 amino acids. The V gene lost 3 bases and the J gene lost 6 bases, with 4 bases spanning the gap. CDR1 KGHSH and CDR2 LQKENI come from the germline V gene. The CDR3 DNA is TGTGCCAGCTCACCGTGGGATACGCAGTATTTT. This codes for CASSPWDTQYF. The entire variable domain, with the rest obtained from reference TRBV18 and TRBJ2-3, is as follows: NAGVMQNPRHLVRRRGQEARLRCSPMKGHSHVYWYRQLPEEGLKFMVYLQKENIIDESGMPKERFSAEFPKEGPSILRIQQVVRGDSAAYFCASSPWDTQYFGPGTRLTVL.

This sequence joins TRBV6-5 and TRBJ2-7; D is ambiguous. Germline lookup yields CDR1 MNHEY and CDR2 SVGAGI. Deletions cut 5 bases from V and 6 bases from J, with 8 bases between. The CDR3 is made up of 11 amino acids. This CDR3 reads CASSTPREQYF. Written as DNA, the CDR3 is TGTGCCAGCAGTACACCCCGCGAGCAGTACTTC.

The rearrangement joins TRBV30 to TRBJ2-3; 7 bases match TRBD2. The V gene's germline CDR1 is GTSNPN and CDR2 SVGIG (reference sequence). The V and J ends lost 4 bases and 7 bases, in that order; junction bases with no gene match: 8. The length of the CDR3 is 13 residues. CDR3 sequence (DNA): TGTGCCTGGACGGCTAGCGGAACCAATACGCAGTATTTT. Protein product: CAWTASGTNTQYF.

The chain carries TRBV29-1 and TRBJ1-5, with 10 bases matching TRBD1. This CDR3 region has 14 residues. The germline gives CDR1 SQVTM, CDR2 ANQGSEA. Trimming took 7 bases from V and 0 from J; bases not matched to a gene: 3. CDR3 sequence: CSAGTGVSNQPQHF. The CDR3, as DNA: TGCAGCGCTGGGACAGGGGTTAGCAATCAGCCCCAGCATTTT.

V is TRBV6-1 and J is TRBJ2-7, with unresolved D. V lost 5 bases and J lost 6, with 8 bases in between. The CDR3 covers 11 residues. The germline V gene encodes CDR1 MNHNS and CDR2 SASEGT. CDR3 in DNA: TGTGCCAGCAGTCCTTACTCCGAGCAGTACTTC. Encoded protein: CASSPYSEQYF.

The rearrangement links TRBV5-1 to TRBJ2-5; 8 nucleotides agree with TRBD1. Germline lookup yields CDR1 SGHRS and CDR2 YFSETQ. CDR3 size: 15 residues. V was pared by 4 bases and J by 4 bases, with 9 bases of the junction left unmatched. This chain's CDR3 is CASSLRRTGLETQYF. CDR3 DNA sequence: TGCGCCAGCAGCCTTCGACGGACAGGGCTAGAGACCCAGTACTTC.